This passage covers 32 T cell receptor beta chains from one sample sequenced in a study of cytomegalovirus exposure and HLA in healthy donors. In the PCR, 60 Vbeta and 13 Jbeta primers were used. Some clones are missing from TCRdb's copy, which holds only in-frame ones; the method was immunoSEQ multiplex PCR. The repertoire holds about 140,000 clones, around 66% seen once, with 6.5% in the top ten. Sequenced material: PBMCs. All receptors derive from a woman aged 55-69 years in good health and CMV-seronegative.

The chain uses TRBV5-1 and TRBJ2-1, with TRBD2 identical over 10 bases. Per germline, CDR1 SGHRS and CDR2 YFSETQ. After removal of 5 bases from V and 6 bases from J, the junction contained 5 bases not matched to a gene. The CDR3 runs 14 residues. Here the CDR3 DNA reads TGCGCCAGCAGAAAGCGGGAGGGGGCCAATGAGCAGTTCTTC. This translates into CASRKREGANEQFF.

This sequence joins TRBV21-1 and TRBJ2-7; TRBD1 is the table's D call and was not checked against the DNA. TRBV21-1 is classified as a pseudogene. The length of the CDR3 is 13 residues. CDR3: CASSKVQGHEQYF. CDR3 DNA: TGTGCCAGCAGCAAAGTACAGGGCCACGAGCAGTACTTC.

J is TRBJ2-3 and V is TRBV7-2; 13 nucleotides agree with TRBD2. The germline CDR1 and CDR2 sequences are SGHTA and FQGNSA. This CDR3 has 15 amino acids. Losses at the gene ends were 5 bases for V and 3 bases for J; bases not matched to a gene: 2. CDR3 bases: TGTGCCAGCAGCGCGGGACTAGCGGGAACAGATACGCAGTATTTT. Amino acid sequence: CASSAGLAGTDTQYF.

This clone was seen only a few times. The genes are TRBV29-1 and TRBJ2-1; 10 positions agree with TRBD2. Germline CDR1 is SQVTM and CDR2 is ANQGSEA. V shed 1 base, J shed 8 bases, and the junction held 8 bases outside the gene matches. The CDR3 has 15 amino acids. The CDR3 here is CSVEGLSGGGHEQFF. The DNA of the CDR3 is TGCAGCGTTGAAGGTCTAAGCGGGGGGGGGCATGAGCAGTTCTTC.

The rearrangement joins TRBV9 to TRBJ2-5; 7 bases map to TRBD2. V lost 4 bases to trimming and J lost 2 bases; unmatched junction nucleotides: 5. This CDR3 has 14 residues. Germline V gene lookup returns CDR1 SGDLS and CDR2 YYNGEE. The CDR3 region is CASSWASGQETQYF. The CDR3 DNA follows: TGTGCCAGCAGCTGGGCTAGCGGACAAGAGACCCAGTACTTC.

The chain joins TRBV19 to TRBJ1-1; D gene uncertain. V lost 5 bases to trimming and J lost 4 bases, with 14 bases between them. The CDR3 is 14 residues long. Germline V gene lookup returns CDR1 LNHDA and CDR2 SQIVND (reference sequence). CDR3 amino acids: CASSVRREATEAFF. CDR3 nucleotide sequence: TGTGCCAGTAGTGTACGTCGGGAGGCCACTGAAGCTTTCTTT.

J is TRBJ2-3 and V is TRBV10-3, with D unclear. The CDR3 extends over 12 amino acids. Germline CDR1 and CDR2: ENHRY and SYGVKD. V was clipped by 8 bases and J by 2 bases, with 8 bases between them. CDR3: CAIAQNTDTQYF. CDR3 in DNA: TGTGCCATCGCCCAGAACACAGATACGCAGTATTTT.

The rearrangement links TRBV7-2 to TRBJ2-3; D remains unclear. This CDR3 has 13 residues. V lost 2 bases and J lost 3, with 6 bases in between. CDR1 is SGHTA and CDR2 is FQGNSA in the germline V gene. Here the CDR3 DNA reads TGTGCCAGCAGCTTAAAACGGACAGATACGCAGTATTTT. It yields the protein CASSLKRTDTQYF.

A single count supports this clone. The chain is built from TRBV7-2 and TRBJ2-1, with D maybe TRBD1 (6 bases). The CDR3 has 12 residues. The V and J ends lost 6 bases and 4 bases respectively, with 7 bases between them. The germline CDR1 and CDR2 sequences are SGHTA and FQGNSA. CDR3 protein: CASSTGYNEQFF. Written as DNA, the CDR3 is TGTGCCAGCAGTACAGGGTACAATGAGCAGTTCTTC.

The chain couples TRBV7-2 to TRBJ1-4; 7 nucleotides agree with TRBD1. This CDR3 has 14 amino acids. V lost 3 bases to trimming and J lost 4 bases; unmatched junction nucleotides: 2. The V gene's germline CDR1 is SGHTA and CDR2 FQGNSA. The CDR3 sequence is CASSLNRGNEKLFF. DNA of the CDR3: TGTGCCAGCAGCTTGAACAGGGGTAATGAAAAACTGTTTTTT.

This sequence joins TRBV7-2 and TRBJ2-2; the match to TRBD2 covers 8 bases. The CDR3 extends over 15 amino acids. The junction had 3 bases not matched to a gene; V was cut back by 6 bases and J by 0 bases. From germline, CDR1 is SGHTA and CDR2 FQGNSA. For the CDR3, the DNA is TGTGCCAGCAGTATACTAGCGGCGAACACCGGGGAGCTGTTTTTT. Encoded protein: CASSILAANTGELFF.

This sequence joins TRBV12-5 and TRBJ2-2; 8 nucleotides agree with TRBD1. Germline-derived CDR1 and CDR2 are LGHNT and FRNRAP. With V trimmed by 5 bases and J by 0 bases, 14 bases remained unmatched. This CDR3 region has 19 residues. The chain's CDR3 is CASGTPRVLQGANTGELFF. As DNA, the CDR3 is TGTGCTAGTGGTACACCCAGGGTTTTACAGGGGGCGAACACCGGGGAGCTGTTTTTT.

This chain connects TRBV10-3 to TRBJ2-4, with a tentative D call TRBD2 (6 bases). There are 15 residues in the CDR3. Germline V gives CDR1 ENHRY, CDR2 SYGVKD. Trimming removed 6 bases at V and 0 bases at J, with 12 bases between. The DNA for the CDR3 is TGTGCCATCAGATCGGAGGGGTTAGCCAAAAACATTCAGTACTTC. It codes for CAIRSEGLAKNIQYF.

A few counts support this clone. V is TRBV7-3 and J is TRBJ2-3, with a possible D match to TRBD2 (7 bases). Germline V CDR1 and CDR2: SGHTA, FQGTGA. The CDR3 loop spans 16 amino acids. V was clipped by 5 bases and J by 5 bases, with 20 bases between them. CDR3 DNA sequence: TGTGCCAGCAGCCCCTTGGGGGGGGCCACCAGAGATACGCAGTATTTT. Its protein is CASSPLGGATRDTQYF.

The chain joins TRBV5-1 to TRBJ2-1; D is possibly TRBD2 (5 bases). Trimming took 6 bases from V and 8 from J, leaving 15 bases between them. This CDR3 is built from 13 residues. Germline loops: CDR1 SGHRS, CDR2 YFSETQ. Here the CDR3 reads CASISQPGDEQFF. DNA for the CDR3: TGCGCCAGCATTTCTCAACCCGGGGATGAGCAGTTCTTC.

This clone has just a few counts. This chain joins TRBV27 and TRBJ2-5; D unclear. Trimming removed 6 bases at V and 4 bases at J, with 9 bases between. CDR3 length: 12 amino acids. The germline V gene has CDR1 MNHEY and CDR2 SMNVEV (reference sequence). The CDR3 loop is CASSRIGETQYF. The CDR3 DNA sequence: TGTGCCAGCAGCCGTATCGGAGAGACCCAGTACTTC.

This clone appeared once. The V call is TRBV19, the J call TRBJ2-1, with 10 positions matching TRBD2. With V trimmed by 7 bases and J by 8 bases, 11 bases remained unmatched. The CDR3 totals 15 residues. Germline V gives CDR1 LNHDA, CDR2 SQIVND (reference sequence). CDR3 loop: CASIRAGGPMDEQFF. CDR3 bases: TGTGCCAGTATCAGAGCGGGGGGGCCGATGGATGAGCAGTTCTTC.

This chain connects TRBV6-6 to TRBJ2-7, with a tentative D call TRBD1 (6 bases). Germline values: CDR1 MNHNY, CDR2 SVGAGI (reference sequence). V was pared by 4 bases and J by 1 base, with 11 bases between. This CDR3 contains 14 residues. The chain's CDR3 is CASSFNTGSYEQYF. As DNA, the CDR3 is TGTGCCAGCAGTTTCAATACAGGGTCCTACGAGCAGTACTTC.

CDR3 in DNA: TGTGCCAGCAGCCTTAGCGGTCCCGGCACAGATACGCAGTATTTT. As protein: CASSLSGPGTDTQYF. The chain has TRBV7-2 and TRBJ2-3; D might be TRBD2 (6 bases). V lost 5 bases and J 1 base, leaving 13 bases between the germline ends. The CDR3 sequence is 15 residues long. The germline gives CDR1 SGHTA, CDR2 FQGNSA.

The chain couples TRBV5-1 to TRBJ1-3; the D gene is possibly TRBD1 (6 bases). Germline CDR1 is SGHRS and CDR2 is YFSETQ. This CDR3 comprises 17 residues. V was cut by 4 bases and J by 0 bases, with 17 bases left in between. CDR3 in DNA: TGCGCCAGCAGCCTAACCAACCCAGGGGACTCTGGAAACACCATATATTTT. This gives the protein CASSLTNPGDSGNTIYF.

The chain couples TRBV7-2 to TRBJ2-2, with D possibly matching TRBD2 (6 bases). Germline loops: CDR1 SGHTA, CDR2 FQGNSA. V gave up 3 bases and J gave up 4 bases, with 21 bases separating them. This CDR3 contains 18 residues. This CDR3 is CASSFGGGGLRGTGELFF. CDR3 nucleotide sequence: TGTGCCAGCAGCTTTGGTGGCGGCGGACTACGTGGCACCGGGGAGCTGTTTTTT. The full variable domain, rest sourced from reference TRBV7-2 and TRBJ2-2, is GAGVSQSPSNKVTEKGKDVELRCDPISGHTALYWYRQSLGQGLEFLIYFQGNSAPDKSGLPSDRFSAERTGGSVSTLTIQRTQQEDSAVYLCASSFGGGGLRGTGELFFGEGSRLTVL.

The CDR3 DNA is TGTGCCAGCAGGGGACTAGCGATGCCCCGCGAGCAGTACTTC. This gives the protein CASRGLAMPREQYF. The V gene is TRBV28, the J gene TRBJ2-7, with 10 positions matching TRBD2. The V segment lost 6 bases and the J segment 6 bases; nucleotides outside the gene matches: 8. This CDR3 region has 14 residues. The germline V gene encodes CDR1 MDHEN and CDR2 SYDVKM.

This rearrangement joins TRBV2 to TRBJ2-7; TRBD2 matches 11 bases. Germline trimming cut 4 bases from V and 1 base from J; bases unmatched to any gene: 0. CDR1 SNHLY and CDR2 FYNNEI come from the germline V gene. The CDR3 length is 14 residues. This chain's CDR3 is CASSGLAGSYEQYF. The CDR3 bases are TGTGCCAGCAGTGGACTAGCGGGATCCTACGAGCAGTACTTC.

Turning to this clone: Sequence at one end of the junction differs from germline and may be a read error. J is TRBJ2-3 and V is TRBV7-9; 9 bases map to TRBD2. The CDR3 totals 15 residues. From germline, CDR1 is SEHNR and CDR2 FQNEAQ (reference sequence). The CDR3 sequence is CSSSFHAGGPDTQYF. As DNA, the CDR3 is TGTTCCAGCAGCTTCCATGCGGGAGGGCCCGATACGCAGTATTTT.

V and J are TRBV6-5 and TRBJ2-2, with D possibly TRBD1 on 6 matching bases. CDR1 is MNHEY and CDR2 is SVGAGI in the germline V gene. The CDR3 runs to 13 residues. V lost 5 bases, J lost 6 bases, and 10 bases lay in between. The CDR3: CASSANRAGELFF. The CDR3 nucleotides are TGTGCCAGCAGTGCGAACAGGGCCGGGGAGCTGTTTTTT.

In this sample, this clone turned up a few times. A junction boundary mismatches the germline segment, possibly from a read error. The rearrangement links TRBV7-7 to TRBJ2-1; TRBD2 agrees at 9 bases. Germline V lookup: CDR1 SSHAT, CDR2 FNYEAQ (reference sequence). The CDR3 length is 16 residues. CDR3 DNA: TGTGCTAGCAGCTTAGGGCGGGGGGGCTCCTACAATGAGCAGTTCTTC. Amino acids: CASSLGRGGSYNEQFF.

The chain joins TRBV19 to TRBJ1-5; D unclear. Trimming left V 1 base short and J 4 bases short, with 8 bases between. The CDR3 contains 14 residues. CDR1 is LNHDA, CDR2 SQIVND, per germline (reference sequence). CDR3 sequence: CASSIGLANQPQHF. The CDR3 region has the DNA TGTGCCAGTAGTATAGGCCTAGCGAATCAGCCCCAGCATTTT.

Only one count was recorded for this clone. The V and J genes are TRBV6-6 and TRBJ1-1; TRBD1 aligns across 7 bases. The germline V gene encodes CDR1 MNHNY and CDR2 SVGAGI (reference sequence). J was trimmed by 2 bases and V by 4 bases; bases with no gene match: 4. The CDR3 length is 14 residues. CDR3 coding DNA: TGTGCCAGCAGTTTCGGACAGGTTAACACTGAAGCTTTCTTT. It encodes CASSFGQVNTEAFF.

Written as DNA, the CDR3 is TGTGCCAGCAGCCAACCGTCACTTAGTGAAAAACTGTTTTTT. It is translated as CASSQPSLSEKLFF. The chain joins TRBV4-2 to TRBJ1-4; D call uncertain. In germline, CDR1 is LGHNA, CDR2 YNFKEQ. The CDR3 loop spans 14 amino acids. V was cut by 2 bases and J by 7 bases, with 11 bases left in between.

There are a few counts of this clone. The rearrangement uses TRBV6-1 and TRBJ1-2; 7 positions agree with TRBD1. The ends lost 9 bases at V and 8 bases at J; junction bases unmatched: 9. This CDR3 has 12 residues. Looked up from germline, CDR1 is MNHNS and CDR2 is SASEGT. This CDR3 reads CASSLDRWGYTF. The CDR3 DNA sequence: TGTGCCAGTAGCCTGGACAGGTGGGGCTACACCTTC.

V gene TRBV28 combines with J gene TRBJ1-1; D perhaps matches TRBD1 (5 bases). This CDR3 has 15 residues. V lost 6 bases and J lost 5, with 19 bases in between. The germline V gene has CDR1 MDHEN and CDR2 SYDVKM. The CDR3 region is CASSPGGGGRTEAFF. The CDR3 DNA sequence: TGTGCCAGCAGCCCCGGGGGAGGAGGGCGTACTGAAGCTTTCTTT.

This sequence joins TRBV5-5 and TRBJ1-3; no reliable D call. CDR1 and CDR2 (germline): SGHKS, YYEKEE (reference sequence). The CDR3 sequence is 13 residues long. The V end lost 0 bases, the J end lost 6 bases, and 7 bases lay between the germline ends. This chain's CDR3 is CASSLGGANTIYF. CDR3 bases: TGTGCCAGCAGCTTGGGCGGTGCAAACACCATATATTTT.